The 30 T cell receptor beta chains below all came from one sample that was sequenced in a study of Graves' ophthalmopathy and Graves' hyperthyroidism. The authors amplified TCR beta CDR3 regions, and they did so from RNA transcripts for repertoire sequencing. First-round RT-PCR with HTBI primers preceded a second-round multiplex PCR. From the multiplex PCR reads, TCRdb called clonotypes with MiXCR, one entry per CDR3 protein. The table has roughly 230,000 distinct CDR3 sequences, approximately 21% seen once; the top ten hold around 40%. Input material: peripheral blood. These receptor sequences come from a woman in her forties or fifties with Graves' ophthalmopathy.

This clonotype was counted many times. The rearrangement links TRBV7-3 to TRBJ2-5; weak D call: TRBD2 (6 bases). The germline V and J ends were trimmed by 4 bases and 0 bases, with 12 bases remaining between them. Germline CDR1 and CDR2: SGHTA and FQGTGA. There are 15 residues in the CDR3. CDR3 sequence (DNA): TGTGCCAGCAGCTCGACCGGGACTTACCAAGAGACCCAGTACTTC. This sequence encodes CASSSTGTYQETQYF.

The sample holds many counts of this clonotype. The genes are TRBV29-1 and TRBJ2-7, with 11 bases aligning to TRBD1. CDR1 SQVTM and CDR2 ANQGSEA come from the germline V gene. This CDR3 comprises 13 residues. V lost 4 bases to trimming and J lost 5 bases; unmatched junction nucleotides: 4. CDR3 residues: CSVGGQGVHEQYF. The CDR3 DNA reads as TGCAGCGTTGGGGGACAGGGGGTCCACGAGCAGTACTTC.

In the case of this clonotype: An end of the junction differs from the germline gene, which may be a read error. This chain joins TRBV7-9 and TRBJ2-5, with D perhaps matching TRBD1 or TRBD2 (6 bases each). CDR1 and CDR2 (germline): SEHNR, FQNEAQ (reference sequence). CDR3 length equals 14 residues. The CDR3 is CASSRSGAQETPYF. The CDR3 region has the DNA TGTGCCAGCAGCCGATCGGGGGCCCAAGAGACCCCGTACTTC.

This clonotype was counted many times. The genes are TRBV7-8 and TRBJ2-2; D not certain. With 1 base removed from V and 6 bases from J, the gap between germline ends came to 9 bases. The CDR3 covers 14 residues. Germline loops: CDR1 SGHVS, CDR2 FQNEAQ. CDR3 nucleotide sequence: TGTGCCAGCAGCTTAGGGGTCATTGCCGGGGAGCTGTTTTTT. Protein sequence: CASSLGVIAGELFF.

The chain links TRBV7-2 to TRBJ1-2, with no clear D. This CDR3 contains 12 residues. V gave up 3 bases and J gave up 6 bases, with 8 bases separating them. CDR1 and CDR2 (germline): SGHTA, FQGNSA. As DNA, the CDR3 is TGTGCCAGCAGCTTGTTTGGGGATGGCTACACCTTC. It yields the protein CASSLFGDGYTF. Based on the CDR3 plus reference TRBV7-2 and TRBJ1-2, the full variable domain is GAGVSQSPSNKVTEKGKDVELRCDPISGHTALYWYRQSLGQGLEFLIYFQGNSAPDKSGLPSDRFSAERTGGSVSTLTIQRTQQEDSAVYLCASSLFGDGYTFGSGTRLTVV.

This clonotype was seen only a few times. The V gene is TRBV5-1, the J gene TRBJ1-5; 9 bases line up with TRBD1. Trimming removed 4 bases from V and 6 bases from J; junction bases left unmatched: 8. Germline CDR1 is SGHRS and CDR2 is YFSETQ. The CDR3 is made up of 15 amino acids. CDR3 sequence reads: CASSLTGGAGQPQHF. For the CDR3, the DNA is TGCGCCAGCAGCCTTACAGGGGGCGCGGGTCAGCCCCAGCATTTT.

This clonotype was recorded at least ten times. V usage is TRBV30 and J usage is TRBJ2-6; D is unclear. The CDR3 length is 13 residues. Trimming cost V 4 bases and J 0 bases, with 4 bases left between them. Looked up from germline, CDR1 is GTSNPN and CDR2 is SVGIG (reference sequence). CDR3 nucleotides: TGTGCCTGGACCAACTCTGGGGCCAACGTCCTGACTTTC. It yields the protein CAWTNSGANVLTF.

V usage is TRBV6-5 and J usage is TRBJ2-5; maybe TRBD1 (5 bases). The CDR3 has 17 residues. Deletions cut 1 base from V and 2 bases from J, with 17 bases between. Per the germline V gene, CDR1 is MNHEY and CDR2 is SVGAGI. CDR3 protein: CASSYLWPAGRQETQYF. The CDR3 coding sequence is TGTGCCAGCAGTTACTTGTGGCCCGCAGGGCGGCAAGAGACCCAGTACTTC.

This clonotype was detected many times. The rearrangement uses TRBV7-2 and TRBJ2-7; the match to TRBD1 covers 9 bases. The CDR3 has 15 residues. The J segment lost 6 bases and the V segment lost 3 bases, leaving 9 bases of the junction unmatched. CDR1 is SGHTA, CDR2 FQGNSA, per germline. This chain's CDR3 is CASSFRSGQGREQYF. DNA of the CDR3: TGTGCCAGCAGCTTCCGATCGGGACAGGGTCGCGAGCAGTACTTC.

This clonotype was detected ten times or more. This rearrangement joins TRBV6-5 to TRBJ2-2; D not resolved. Deletions cut 3 bases from V and 1 base from J, with 9 bases between. This CDR3 region has 15 residues. Germline V lookup: CDR1 MNHEY, CDR2 SVGAGI. The CDR3 protein is CASSYSAVNTGELFF. The CDR3 coding sequence is TGTGCCAGCAGTTATTCCGCGGTGAACACCGGGGAGCTGTTTTTT.

The CDR3 DNA sequence: TGTGCCAGCACCACCCGGCGACACCTCTCTGGAAACACCATATATTTT. It specifies CASTTRRHLSGNTIYF. The gene calls are TRBV6-1 and TRBJ1-3; D remains unclear. V lost 7 bases to trimming and J lost 0 bases, with 16 bases between them. The CDR3 has 16 residues. Germline lookup yields CDR1 MNHNS and CDR2 SASEGT.

In this sample, this clonotype turned up many times. The chain links TRBV28 to TRBJ1-5; D is perhaps TRBD1 (6 bases). Germline assignment: CDR1 MDHEN and CDR2 SYDVKM. V lost 5 bases to trimming and J lost 0 bases, with 11 bases between them. The CDR3 is 15 residues long. Written as DNA, the CDR3 is TGTGCCAGCAGTGGACAGCGCTATAGCAATCAGCCCCAGCATTTT. It translates to CASSGQRYSNQPQHF.

This clonotype was detected many times. The V and J genes are TRBV10-2 and TRBJ1-6; TRBD1 matches 8 bases. Germline trimming cut 4 bases from V and 6 bases from J; bases unmatched to any gene: 5. Germline V gene lookup returns CDR1 WSHSY and CDR2 SAAADI. This CDR3 has 15 amino acids. As DNA, the CDR3 is TGCGCCAGCAGTGGCTCGACAGGGGTTAATTCACCCCTCCACTTT. Amino acid sequence: CASSGSTGVNSPLHF.

This clonotype was observed at least ten times. The chain combines TRBV6-2 or TRBV6-3 with TRBJ2-2; 7 bases fit TRBD1. Germline-derived CDR1 and CDR2 are MNHEY and SVGEGT. V lost 4 bases and J lost 3; bases outside the gene matches: 2. This CDR3 is built from 14 residues. The CDR3 spells CASSWDRYTGELFF. The CDR3 coding sequence is TGTGCCAGCAGTTGGGACAGATACACCGGGGAGCTGTTTTTT.

Remarks on this clonotype: This may be a read error: a much more frequent sequence differs by one nucleotide. The CDR3 spells CSADGKAFF. The CDR3 DNA sequence: TGCAGCGCTGACGGCAAGGCTTTCTTT. The chain uses TRBV29-1 and TRBJ1-1; D ambiguous. The CDR3 contains 9 residues. V was clipped by 7 bases and J by 11 bases, with 11 bases between them. The germline V gene encodes CDR1 SQVTM and CDR2 ANQGSEA.

This clonotype was observed many times. This sequence joins TRBV15 and TRBJ2-5; maybe TRBD2 (5 bases). V dropped 1 base and J dropped 5 bases, with 11 bases sitting between them. Germline CDR1 and CDR2: LNHNV and YYDKDF (reference sequence). This CDR3 is 14 amino acids long. CDR3 in DNA: TGTGCCACCAGCAGAGGTGCAGGCGGGGAGACCCAGTACTTC. Translating gives CATSRGAGGETQYF. The full variable domain, its missing parts supplied by reference TRBV15 and TRBJ2-5, is DAMVIQNPRYQVTQFGKPVTLSCSQTLNHNVMYWYQQKSSQAPKLLFHYYDKDFNNEADTPDNFQSRRPNTSFCFLDIRSPGLGDTAMYLCATSRGAGGETQYFGPGTRLLVL.

V is TRBV19 and J is TRBJ1-1; D call uncertain. The V gene's germline CDR1 is LNHDA and CDR2 SQIVND (reference sequence). V was trimmed by 7 bases and J by 0 bases, leaving 12 bases between them. The CDR3 runs to 14 residues. The CDR3 reads CASTYDNMNTEAFF. For the CDR3, the DNA is TGTGCCAGTACCTATGACAACATGAACACTGAAGCTTTCTTT.

This clonotype was seen more than once but under ten times. The chain employs TRBV20-1 and TRBJ2-4; 7 bases are a match to TRBD1. The V gene's germline CDR1 is DFQATT and CDR2 SNEGSKA (reference sequence). With 2 bases clipped from V and 0 bases from J, the junction kept 10 bases outside the gene matches. CDR3 length: 17 amino acids. The CDR3 DNA is TGCAGTGCTAGATCGGCCCAAGGGGGCGTAGCCAAAAACATTCAGTACTTC. This codes for CSARSAQGGVAKNIQYF.

The rearrangement joins TRBV6-1 to TRBJ2-7; a possible D gene is TRBD2 (6 bases). The CDR3 runs 14 residues. V was shortened by 6 bases and J by 2 bases, with 14 bases between the two germline ends. CDR1 and CDR2 from the germline V gene are MNHNS and SASEGT. The CDR3 region is CASSSGSYAYEQYF. The CDR3 DNA follows: TGTGCCAGCAGCAGCGGGTCGTACGCCTACGAGCAGTACTTC.

The genes are TRBV29-1 and TRBJ1-1; no firm D call. V was cut by 4 bases and J by 4 bases, with 7 bases left in between. CDR3 length equals 11 residues. Looked up from germline, CDR1 is SQVTM and CDR2 is ANQGSEA. Here the CDR3 DNA reads TGCAGCGTTGCGGACCGCACTGAAGCTTTCTTT. This gives the protein CSVADRTEAFF.

The J gene is TRBJ1-1, the V gene TRBV20-1, with D perhaps matching TRBD1 (6 bases). V shed 6 bases and J shed 0 bases, with 14 bases lying between them. This CDR3 has 14 amino acids. Germline-derived CDR1 and CDR2 are DFQATT and SNEGSKA (reference sequence). The CDR3 bases are TGCAGTGCGCCACCGACAGGTCTGAACACTGAAGCTTTCTTT. It is translated as CSAPPTGLNTEAFF.

This clonotype has at least ten counts. The chain is built from TRBV29-1 and TRBJ1-1, with D tentatively TRBD1 (5 bases). V lost 5 bases to trimming and J lost 2 bases, with 18 bases between them. Germline lookup yields CDR1 SQVTM and CDR2 ANQGSEA. This CDR3 comprises 15 residues. The CDR3 DNA is TGCAGCGTTCAAATCGGGGGATTACGAAACACTGAAGCTTTCTTT. Translating it yields CSVQIGGLRNTEAFF.

The sample holds many counts of this clonotype. The chain has TRBV12-3 or TRBV12-4 and TRBJ2-5, with 8 positions matching TRBD1. The CDR3 contains 13 residues. The V and J ends lost 6 bases and 6 bases, in that order; junction bases with no gene match: 6. The CDR3 DNA follows: TGTGCCAGCAGCACTAACAGGGGGAAGACCCAGTACTTC. Protein product: CASSTNRGKTQYF.

This clonotype was observed a few times. A much larger clone sits a single nucleotide away, making a read error possible. The chain carries TRBV7-3 and TRBJ2-7, with D hard to call. The CDR3 runs 14 residues. V lost 0 bases, J lost 2 bases, and 8 bases lay in between. Germline CDR1 reads SGHTA; CDR2 reads FQGTGA. The CDR3: CASSLTIGPYEQYF. DNA for the CDR3: TGTGCCAGCAGCTTAACAATTGGACCCTACGAGCAGTACTTC.

In its sample, this clonotype was seen a few times. The chain has TRBV4-1 and TRBJ2-5; 11 bases align to TRBD1. V trimming: 4 bases; J trimming: 5 bases; junction bases outside the gene matches: 9. This CDR3 is built from 16 residues. Germline assignment: CDR1 MGHRA and CDR2 YSYEKL. CDR3 in amino acids: CASSPGQGASMETQYF. The CDR3 DNA reads TGCGCCAGCAGCCCAGGACAGGGGGCTTCCATGGAGACCCAGTACTTC.

This clonotype was seen many times. The chain combines TRBV7-3 with TRBJ2-2, with D perhaps being TRBD1 or TRBD2 (5 bases each). The ends were cut back, 3 bases at V and 7 bases at J, with 15 bases in the middle. The CDR3 consists of 15 residues. Looked up from germline, CDR1 is SGHTA and CDR2 is FQGTGA. This CDR3 reads CASSLVGEQGGELFF. The CDR3 coding sequence is TGTGCCAGCAGCTTGGTGGGGGAGCAGGGCGGGGAGCTGTTTTTT.

The J gene is TRBJ1-1, the V gene TRBV6-1; unclear D gene. Germline V CDR1 and CDR2: MNHNS, SASEGT. The V and J ends lost 8 bases and 1 base respectively, with 11 bases between them. CDR3 length equals 13 residues. The CDR3 region is CASPRVGNTEAFF. DNA of the CDR3: TGTGCCAGCCCCCGGGTGGGGAACACTGAAGCTTTCTTT.

This clonotype was seen only once. This chain uses TRBV24-1 with TRBJ2-6; D call uncertain. CDR1 and CDR2 (germline): KGHDR, SFDVKD. The germline V and J ends were trimmed by 2 bases and 1 base, with 8 bases remaining between them. The length of the CDR3 is 16 residues. In nucleotides, the CDR3 is TGTGCCACCAGTGATTGGAGCAGTTCTGGGGCCAACGTCCTGACTTTC. It translates to CATSDWSSSGANVLTF.

This clonotype was counted at least ten times. The chain combines TRBV2 with TRBJ1-2; D uncertain. CDR3 length equals 12 residues. V lost 2 bases to trimming and J lost 8 bases, with 9 bases between them. In germline, CDR1 is SNHLY, CDR2 FYNNEI. CDR3 residues: CASSERERGYTF. The CDR3, as DNA: TGTGCCAGCAGTGAAAGGGAGAGGGGCTACACCTTC.

This clonotype was counted ten times or more. The chain has TRBV27 and TRBJ2-5; possible D gene TRBD2, 5 bases. The V gene's germline CDR1 is MNHEY and CDR2 SMNVEV (reference sequence). The CDR3 totals 14 residues. Trimming shortened V by 2 bases and J by 0 bases, and 7 bases separated the two germline ends. The CDR3 protein is CASSLAGNQETQYF. The CDR3 region has the DNA TGTGCCAGCAGTTTAGCGGGCAACCAAGAGACCCAGTACTTC.